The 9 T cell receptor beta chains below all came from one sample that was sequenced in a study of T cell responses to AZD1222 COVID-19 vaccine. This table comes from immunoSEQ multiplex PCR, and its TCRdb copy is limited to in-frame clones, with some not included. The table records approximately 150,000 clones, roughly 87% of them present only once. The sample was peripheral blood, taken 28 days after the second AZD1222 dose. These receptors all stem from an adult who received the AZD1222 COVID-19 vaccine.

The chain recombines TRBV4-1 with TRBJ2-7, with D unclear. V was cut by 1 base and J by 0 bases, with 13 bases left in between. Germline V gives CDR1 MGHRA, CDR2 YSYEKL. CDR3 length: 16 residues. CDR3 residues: CASSQVSLSLSYEQYF. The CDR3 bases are TGCGCCAGCAGCCAAGTTTCACTCTCACTCTCCTACGAGCAGTACTTC.

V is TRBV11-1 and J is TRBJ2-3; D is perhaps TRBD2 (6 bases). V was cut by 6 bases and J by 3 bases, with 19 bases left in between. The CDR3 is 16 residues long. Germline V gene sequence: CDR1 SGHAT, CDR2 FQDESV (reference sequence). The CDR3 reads CASRPYLDGGTDTQYF. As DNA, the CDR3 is TGTGCCAGCAGACCCTACCTAGATGGGGGGACAGATACGCAGTATTTT.

This CDR3 reads CASGQGHHSNQPQHF. The CDR3 DNA reads as TGTGCCAGTGGTCAGGGGCACCATAGCAATCAGCCCCAGCATTTT. This rearrangement joins TRBV19 to TRBJ1-5; weak D call: TRBD1 (6 bases). Between the trimmed V and J ends, which lost 8 bases and 0 bases, there was a span of 14 bases. The CDR3 has 15 amino acids. Germline V gene sequence: CDR1 LNHDA, CDR2 SQIVND (reference sequence). Full variable domain (missing parts from reference TRBV19 and TRBJ1-5): DGGITQSPKYLFRKEGQNVTLSCEQNLNHDAMYWYRQDPGQGLRLIYYSQIVNDFQKGDIAEGYSVSREKKESFPLTVTSAQKNPTAFYLCASGQGHHSNQPQHFGDGTRLSIL.

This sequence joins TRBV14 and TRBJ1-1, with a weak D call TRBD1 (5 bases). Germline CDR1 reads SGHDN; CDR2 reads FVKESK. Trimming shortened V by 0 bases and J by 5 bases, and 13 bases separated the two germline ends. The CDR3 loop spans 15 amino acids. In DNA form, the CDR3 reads TGTGCCAGCAGCCAAGAGTTGGGGGTGTGGACTGAAGCTTTCTTT. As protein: CASSQELGVWTEAFF.

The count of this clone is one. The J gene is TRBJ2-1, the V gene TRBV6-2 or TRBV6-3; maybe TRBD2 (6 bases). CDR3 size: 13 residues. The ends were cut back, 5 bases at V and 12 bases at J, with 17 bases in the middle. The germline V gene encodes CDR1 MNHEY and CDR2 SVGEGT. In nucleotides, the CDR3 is TGTGCCAGCAGTAACCTAGGCGGGGTGCGGCAGTTCTTC. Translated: CASSNLGGVRQFF.

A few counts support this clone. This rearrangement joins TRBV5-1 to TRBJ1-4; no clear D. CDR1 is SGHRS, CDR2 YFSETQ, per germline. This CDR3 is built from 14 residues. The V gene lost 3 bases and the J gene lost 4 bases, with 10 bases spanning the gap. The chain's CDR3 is CASSYGPINEKLFF. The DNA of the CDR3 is TGCGCCAGCAGCTACGGACCGATTAATGAAAAACTGTTTTTT. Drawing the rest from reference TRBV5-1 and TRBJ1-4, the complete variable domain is KAGVTQTPRYLIKTRGQQVTLSCSPISGHRSVSWYQQTPGQGLQFLFEYFSETQRNKGNFPGRFSGRQFSNSRSEMNVSTLELGDSALYLCASSYGPINEKLFFGSGTQLSVL.

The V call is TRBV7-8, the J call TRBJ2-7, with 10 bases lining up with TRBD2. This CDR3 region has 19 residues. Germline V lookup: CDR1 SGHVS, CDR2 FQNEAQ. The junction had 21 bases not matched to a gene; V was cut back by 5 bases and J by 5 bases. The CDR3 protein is CASSQRGASGSPTLNEQYF. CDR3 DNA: TGTGCCAGCAGCCAACGGGGGGCTAGCGGGAGCCCGACCTTGAACGAGCAGTACTTC.

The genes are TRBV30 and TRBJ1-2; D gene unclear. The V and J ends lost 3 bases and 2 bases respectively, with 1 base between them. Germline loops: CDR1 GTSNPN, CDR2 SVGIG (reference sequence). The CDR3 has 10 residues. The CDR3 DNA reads TGTGCCTGGAGGAACTATGGCTACACCTTC. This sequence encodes CAWRNYGYTF.

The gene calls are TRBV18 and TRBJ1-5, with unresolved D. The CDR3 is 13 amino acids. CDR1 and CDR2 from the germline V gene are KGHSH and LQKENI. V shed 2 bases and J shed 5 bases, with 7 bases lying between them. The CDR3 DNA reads TGTGCCAGCTCACCAGCGTTAGATCAGCCCCAGCATTTT. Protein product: CASSPALDQPQHF.